This T cell receptor (beta chain) was recovered during a study of blood T cell repertoires in COVID-19. Study-wide background: The study drew acute and convalescent COVID-19 samples from the United States, Italy and Spain. Sample material is recorded as cDNA or gDNA derived from T cells, B-cell-depleted T cells, or PBMCs.

In the authors' workflow: Estimation of nucleated cell counts relied on the amplification of reference gene primers. Measured with immunoSEQ multiplex PCR; TCRdb has only the in-frame clones, and not every one. That table is the source of V, J and clone size, and D and trimming were worked out from the DNA. The data contain under 200,000 clones, around four fifths of them singletons. CDR3 length: 12 residues. V lost 3 bases to trimming and J lost 6 bases, with 6 bases between them. Germline V CDR1 and CDR2: SGHKS, YYEKEE (reference sequence). Sequenced material: peripheral blood. The sequence was obtained from a middle-aged woman with acute or convalescent COVID-19. This chain uses TRBV5-5 with TRBJ2-2, with D possibly being TRBD1 (6 bases). This CDR3 reads CASSWGPGELFF. CDR3 in DNA: TGTGCCAGCAGCTGGGGGCCCGGGGAGCTGTTTTTT.